The text below deals with one T cell receptor (beta chain). The data were obtained in a study of T cell responses to AZD1222 COVID-19 vaccine. Clones were read by immunoSEQ multiplex PCR, and TCRdb kept only the in-frame ones, dropping some. The sample has roughly 50,000 clones, approximately 88% seen once. Between the trimmed V and J ends, which lost 3 bases and 0 bases, there was a span of 10 bases. The CDR3 covers 16 residues. From germline, CDR1 is SGHNT and CDR2 YYREEE (reference sequence). The V gene is TRBV5-4, the J gene TRBJ2-6, with a possible D match to TRBD2 (7 bases). This clonotype was sampled from an adult in good health. Here the sequenced sample was peripheral blood, taken on day 0 of AZD1222 vaccination. The chain's CDR3 is CASSSGGLSGANVLTF. DNA of the CDR3: TGTGCCAGCAGCTCGGGGGGCCTCTCTGGGGCCAACGTCCTGACTTTC. Full variable domain (missing parts from reference TRBV5-4 and TRBJ2-6): ETGVTQSPTHLIKTRGQQVTLRCSSQSGHNTVSWYQQALGQGPQFIFQYYREEENGRGNFPPRFSGLQFPNYSSELNVNALELDDSALYLCASSSGGLSGANVLTFGAGSRLTVL.